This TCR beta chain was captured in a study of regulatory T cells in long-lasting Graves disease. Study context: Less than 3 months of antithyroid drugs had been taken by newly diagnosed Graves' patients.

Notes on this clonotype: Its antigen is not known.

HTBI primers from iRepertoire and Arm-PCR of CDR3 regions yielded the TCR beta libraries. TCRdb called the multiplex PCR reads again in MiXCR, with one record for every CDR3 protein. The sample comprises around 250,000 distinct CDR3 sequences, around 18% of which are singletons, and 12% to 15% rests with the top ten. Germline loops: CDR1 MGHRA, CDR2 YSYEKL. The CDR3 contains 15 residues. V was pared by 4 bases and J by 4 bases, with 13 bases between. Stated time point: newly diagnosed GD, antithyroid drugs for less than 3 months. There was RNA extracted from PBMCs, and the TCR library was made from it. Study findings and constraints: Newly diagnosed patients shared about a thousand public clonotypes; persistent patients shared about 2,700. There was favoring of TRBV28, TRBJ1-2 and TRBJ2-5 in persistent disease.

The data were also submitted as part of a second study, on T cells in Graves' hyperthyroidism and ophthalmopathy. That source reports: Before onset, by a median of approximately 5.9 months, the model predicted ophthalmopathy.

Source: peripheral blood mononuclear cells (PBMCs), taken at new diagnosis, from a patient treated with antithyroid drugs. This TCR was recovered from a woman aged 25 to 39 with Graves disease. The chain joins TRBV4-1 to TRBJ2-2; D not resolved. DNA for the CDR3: TGCGCCAGCAGCCCTACCAAGGGCAGCACCGGGGAGCTGTTTTTT. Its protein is CASSPTKGSTGELFF.